A selection of T cell receptor beta chains follows, all from one sample in a study of fetal regulatory T cell absence and autoimmunity. Profiling relied on immunoSEQ multiplex PCR, and the TCRdb table lists in-frame clones only, not all of them. The sample carries about 95,000 clones, 72% recorded once. Sequencing used pancreas tissue. These receptors were collected from a male donor with IPEX syndrome. CDR3s include the opening cysteine and the closing phenylalanine or tryptophan. The D gene is left open where the match is weak. Only part of the rows carry a size: once, few, many, or a class if the clone is expanded.

clone size	D gene	V gene	J gene	CDR3 DNA	CDR3 protein
few	NA	TRBV4-1	TRBJ1-1	TGCGCCAGCAGGCTTCGGGAGCTTCCTGGGGCTGAAGCTTTCTTT	CASRLRELPGAEAFF
NA	NA	TRBV5-1	TRBJ1-1	TGCGCCAGCCAAGGGGGGGGCCATGAAGCTTTCTTT	CASQGGGHEAFF
many	TRBD1	TRBV5-1	TRBJ1-3	TGCGCCAGCAGCTTGGCGGGACAGGGCTCTGGAAACACCATATATTTT	CASSLAGQGSGNTIYF
NA	TRBD2	TRBV5-1	TRBJ2-1	TGCGCCAGCAGCCCCACTAGCGGGAGGGGCGAGCAGTTCTTC	CASSPTSGRGEQFF
NA	NA	TRBV7-8	TRBJ2-2	TGTGCCAGCAGCTTAGATGGGGGCACCGGGGAGCTGTTTTTT	CASSLDGGTGELFF
NA	NA	TRBV6-5	TRBJ2-5	TGTGCCAGCAGTTCACAGGCTCCACAAGAGACCCAGTACTTC	CASSSQAPQETQYF
few	TRBD1	TRBV6-1	TRBJ2-5	TGTGCCAGCAGTGTTGAGACAGGGGATGGAGAGACCCAGTACTTC	CASSVETGDGETQYF
NA	NA	TRBV30	TRBJ2-5	TGTGCCTGGAGTCCCGAATTCGGCAAGGGGTACCAAGAGACCCAGTACTTC	CAWSPEFGKGYQETQYF
NA	NA	TRBV7-9	TRBJ2-7	TGTGCCAGCAGCGTGGACGCCTCCTACGAGCAGTACTTC	CASSVDASYEQYF
NA	TRBD1	TRBV6-1	TRBJ2-7	TGTGCCAGCAACCGGGACAGGCACTCCTACGAGCAGTACTTC	CASNRDRHSYEQYF
NA	TRBD2	TRBV9	TRBJ2-2	TGTGCCAGCAGCGCCCCCGGGACTAGCGGGATCGGCGGGGAGCTGTTTTTT	CASSAPGTSGIGGELFF
NA	TRBD2	TRBV6-5	TRBJ2-1	TGTGCCAGCAGTCCCGACCGGGAGGTTAGTGAGCAGTTCTTC	CASSPDREVSEQFF
NA	NA	TRBV13	TRBJ1-2	TGTGCCAGCAGCTTATCGGAGGTGGGAGGCTACACCTTC	CASSLSEVGGYTF
NA	NA	TRBV5-1	TRBJ1-1	TGCGCCAGCAGCTTGTCGAGGGGGGTGCACACTGAAGCTTTCTTT	CASSLSRGVHTEAFF
medium-sized	TRBD1	TRBV5-1	TRBJ1-2	TGCGCCAGCAGCTCAGGGGGCAACTATGGCTACACCTTC	CASSSGGNYGYTF
NA	NA	TRBV10-2	TRBJ2-7	TGCGCCAGCAGTGAGGGGTACGAGCAGTACTTC	CASSEGYEQYF
once	TRBD2	TRBV30	TRBJ2-1	TGTGCCTGGAGTGTCCTAGCGGGCTACAATGAGCAGTTCTTC	CAWSVLAGYNEQFF
NA	TRBD1	TRBV6-5	TRBJ1-4	TGTGCCAGCAGTTTGGGACAGGGAAATGAAAAACTGTTTTTT	CASSLGQGNEKLFF